This TCR beta chain was captured in a study of cytomegalovirus exposure and HLA in healthy donors. Notes on the study in general: Cytomegalovirus-associated status was assigned to about 180 TCR beta chains. A few CMV-associated chains were confirmed in vitro to be specific for CMV antigens.

This CDR3 is 13 amino acids long. Germline CDR1 reads MDHEN; CDR2 reads SYDVKM. V lost 6 bases to trimming and J lost 1 base, with 9 bases between them. About this clone itself: What it binds is unknown.

Clones were sequenced by immunoSEQ multiplex PCR, and TCRdb holds only the in-frame ones, with some missing. Of 60,000 to 75,000 clones in the sample, 96% are singletons; the top ten hold approximately 0.9%. V usage is TRBV28 and J usage is TRBJ2-5; no reliable D call. Sequencing was performed on PBMCs. This sequence was found in a man younger than 35 in good health and CMV-seronegative. CDR3 bases: TGTGCCAGCAGGCCCGGTGGCCAAGAGACCCAGTACTTC. Protein: CASRPGGQETQYF.